This T cell receptor (beta chain) is drawn from a study of blood T cells in healthy people across ages. General study results and limits: Leaving the PBMCs unsorted stopped any conclusive comparison of naive versus antigen-experienced cells.

Regarding this clonotype: The antigen remains unidentified.

Every sample yielded at least 6 million isolated PBMCs. Sample-barcoded 5' priming and a J-beta primer mix drove a second PCR of roughly 6 to 12 cycles. Every sample gave at least 2.5 million paired-end reads containing CDR3. TCRdb redid the calling of the 5' RACE reads with MiXCR, one entry per CDR3 protein. The sample yields hundreds of thousands of distinct CDR3 sequences, 49% seen once. V was pared by 6 bases and J by 1 base, with 11 bases between. CDR1 is MNHEY and CDR2 is SVGAGI in the germline V gene. This CDR3 spans 14 amino acids. The chain employs TRBV6-5 and TRBJ2-3; D may be TRBD2 (5 bases). Specimen: blood. This sequence originates from a woman aged 60-75 years in good health. As DNA, the CDR3 is TGTGCCAGCAGCATAGGACTTCGCACAGATACGCAGTATTTT. This codes for CASSIGLRTDTQYF.